The sample holds many counts of the clone carrying this T cell receptor beta chain. Its antigen is as yet unknown. V was clipped by 0 bases and J by 7 bases; unmatched bases: 4. The CDR3 is 15 residues long. Germline lookup yields CDR1 DFQATT and CDR2 SNEGSKA (reference sequence). TCRdb analysed the 5' RACE reads with MiXCR anew, one entry per CDR3 protein. The table lists 50,000 to 75,000 distinct CDR3 sequences, about 22% of them singletons, with about 3% in the top ten. Study-level points and caveats: Greatest tumor Treg TCR overlap was with tumor naive CD4+ cells. Tumor memory CD4+ T cell TCR gene usage was found to cluster with blood and lymph node memory CD4+ cells and with lymph node naive CD4+ cells. Larger-cohort validation covered only one TCR beta V-J rearrangement.

This receptor was taken from a female donor with breast cancer. The V and J genes are TRBV20-1 and TRBJ1-6, with TRBD1 identical over 9 bases. Material: memory CD4+ T cells sorted from a lymph node. Subset: memory CD4+ T cells, CD4+CD45RO+CD25-. CDR3 amino acids: CSARDVQGANSPLHF. CDR3 in DNA: TGCAGTGCTAGAGATGTACAGGGGGCGAATTCACCCCTCCACTTT.